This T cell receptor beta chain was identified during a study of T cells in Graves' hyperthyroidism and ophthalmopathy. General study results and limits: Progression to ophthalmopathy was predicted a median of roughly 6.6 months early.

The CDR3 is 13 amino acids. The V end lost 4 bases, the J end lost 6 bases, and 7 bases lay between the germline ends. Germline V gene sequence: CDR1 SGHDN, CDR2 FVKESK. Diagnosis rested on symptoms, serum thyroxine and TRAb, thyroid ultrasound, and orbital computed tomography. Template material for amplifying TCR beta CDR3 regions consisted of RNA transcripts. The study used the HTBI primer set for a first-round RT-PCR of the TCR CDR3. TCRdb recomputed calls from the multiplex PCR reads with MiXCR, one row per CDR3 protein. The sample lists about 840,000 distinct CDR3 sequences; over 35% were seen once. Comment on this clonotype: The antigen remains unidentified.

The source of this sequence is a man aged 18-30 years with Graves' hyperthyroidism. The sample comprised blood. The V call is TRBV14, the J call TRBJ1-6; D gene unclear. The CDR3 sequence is CASSPFGNSPLHF. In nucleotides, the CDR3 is TGTGCCAGCAGCCCCTTTGGTAATTCACCCCTCCACTTT.